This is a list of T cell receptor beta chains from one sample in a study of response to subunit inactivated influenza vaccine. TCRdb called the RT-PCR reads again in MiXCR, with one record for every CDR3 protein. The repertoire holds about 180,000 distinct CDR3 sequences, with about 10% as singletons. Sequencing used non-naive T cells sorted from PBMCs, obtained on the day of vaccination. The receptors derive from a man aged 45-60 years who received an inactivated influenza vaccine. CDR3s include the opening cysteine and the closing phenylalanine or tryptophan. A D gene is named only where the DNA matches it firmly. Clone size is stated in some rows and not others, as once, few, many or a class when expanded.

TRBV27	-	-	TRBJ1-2	TGTGCCAGCAGTTTATCGGGGGTTCCAAACTATGGCTACACCTTC	CASSLSGVPNYGYTF
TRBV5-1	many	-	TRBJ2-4	TGCGCCAGCAGCTTGTCGACAGGCGAAAACATTCAGTACTTC	CASSLSTGENIQYF
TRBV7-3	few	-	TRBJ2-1	TGTGCCAGCAGCGTAACTAGCCCACTCAATGAGCAGTTCTTC	CASSVTSPLNEQFF
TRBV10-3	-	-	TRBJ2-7	TGTGCCATCAGTGATCGATCAACACAGGGCTCCGATATAGTACGGCAGTACTTC	CAISDRSTQGSDIVRQYF
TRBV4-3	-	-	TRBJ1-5	TGCGCCAGCAGCCAAGATCTATTAAGGACTACAGGCCAGCCCCAGCATTTT	CASSQDLLRTTGQPQHF
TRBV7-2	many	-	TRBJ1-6	TGTGCCAGCAGCTACGACAGCTTCCTTAATTCACCCCTCCACTTT	CASSYDSFLNSPLHF
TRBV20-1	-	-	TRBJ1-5	TGCAGTGCTAGAGATTCGAGTTTGCGGGCCGATCAGCCCCAGCATTTT	CSARDSSLRADQPQHF
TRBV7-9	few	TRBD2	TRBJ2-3	TGTGCCAGCAGCTTAGTAGCGGGGTCGGGTACGCAGTATTTT	CASSLVAGSGTQYF
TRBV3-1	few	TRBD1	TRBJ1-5	TGTGCCAGCAGCCAAGGACAGGGGGCTTTGGGTCAGCCCCAGCATTTT	CASSQGQGALGQPQHF
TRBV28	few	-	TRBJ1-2	TGTGCCAGCAGTTCGGCCAATGGTGGCTACACCTTC	CASSSANGGYTF
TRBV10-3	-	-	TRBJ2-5	TGTGCCATCAGCCGGACGGCCCAAGAGACCCAGTACTTC	CAISRTAQETQYF
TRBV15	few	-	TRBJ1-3	TGTGCCACCAGCAGAGGTACCGGCCTCACTGGAAACACCATATATTTT	CATSRGTGLTGNTIYF
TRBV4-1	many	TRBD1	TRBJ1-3	TGCGCCAGCAGCCAAGTGGCGGTACAGGGGGTAAACACCATATATTTT	CASSQVAVQGVNTIYF
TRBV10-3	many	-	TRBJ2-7	TGTGCCATCAGTGAGGCCACCTTGGGTAACGAGCAGTACTTC	CAISEATLGNEQYF
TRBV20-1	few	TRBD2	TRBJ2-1	TGCAGTGCTAGCCATTCCGGGACTAGCGTATTAGAGCAGTTCTTC	CSASHSGTSVLEQFF
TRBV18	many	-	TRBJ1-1	TGTGCCAGCTCACCACCGGGACGGCGGCTAGAAGCTTTCTTT	CASSPPGRRLEAFF
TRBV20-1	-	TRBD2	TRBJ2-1	TGCAGTGCTAAAGCTTTTGGCGGGAGGAACTCCTACAATGAGCAGTTCTTC	CSAKAFGGRNSYNEQFF
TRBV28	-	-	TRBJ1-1	TGTGCCAGCGGGCAGTTCATGAACACTGAAGCTTTCTTT	CASGQFMNTEAFF
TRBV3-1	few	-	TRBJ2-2	TGTGCCAGCAGCCAAGGGGGTCCTTCTACCGGGGAGCTGTTTTTT	CASSQGGPSTGELFF
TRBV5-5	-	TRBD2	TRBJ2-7	TGTGCCAGCAGCTTGCGGGAGACTAGCGGACTCTACGAGCAGTACTTC	CASSLRETSGLYEQYF
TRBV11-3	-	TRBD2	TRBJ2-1	TGTGCCAGCAAACTAGCGAATTCCTACAATGAGCAGTTCTTC	CASKLANSYNEQFF
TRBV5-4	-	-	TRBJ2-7	TGTGCCAGCAGCTTGGATCAGGGGAACGAGCAGTACTTC	CASSLDQGNEQYF
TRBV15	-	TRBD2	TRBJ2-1	TGTGCCACCAGCAGAGAAGGGGCGGGAGGATATGAGCAGTTCTTC	CATSREGAGGYEQFF
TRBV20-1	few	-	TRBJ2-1	TGCAGTGCTAGATTGAGAGGAATCTCCTACAATGAGCAGTTCTTC	CSARLRGISYNEQFF
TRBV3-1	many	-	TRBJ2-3	TGTGCCAGCAGCCAAGGACCAAAGGGGTATTTT	CASSQGPKGYF
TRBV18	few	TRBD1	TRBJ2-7	TGTGCCAGCTCACCTAGACAGGGGATGGACGAGCAGTACTTC	CASSPRQGMDEQYF
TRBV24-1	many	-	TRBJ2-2	TGTGCCACCAGTGACCCTGGACACCATGAAACCGGGGAGCTGTTTTTT	CATSDPGHHETGELFF
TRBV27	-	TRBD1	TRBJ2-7	TGTGCCAGCAGTTTAACCGTTGAGGGGGCCGAGCAGTACTTC	CASSLTVEGAEQYF